This TCR beta chain was sequenced for a study of regulatory T cells in long-lasting Graves disease. Whole-study findings and limits: Favored usage of TRBV28, TRBJ1-2 and TRBJ2-5 was recorded in persistent disease. Comparison showed that persistent patients shared more public clonotypes (2,741) than new patients (966). Small numbers of samples may have cut accuracy.

Assembly of TCR beta libraries relied on iRepertoire HTBI primers together with Arm-PCR of CDR3 regions. MiXCR, applied by TCRdb to the multiplex PCR reads, yields one record per CDR3 protein. The profile shows 400,000 or so distinct CDR3 sequences, less than 25% of them singletons. With 4 bases removed from V and 4 bases from J, the gap between germline ends came to 15 bases. Looked up from germline, CDR1 is SGHDT and CDR2 is YYEEEE. The CDR3 is 14 residues long. The sample holds a few counts of this clonotype. What it binds is not known. As for time point: persistent/refractory GD, antithyroid drugs over 5 years with positive TRAb. After RNA was extracted from PBMCs, the TCR library was made from it. The patients included were those that came from an endocrinology department in Xi'an, China.

The source of this sequence is a female donor with Graves disease. J is TRBJ2-7 and V is TRBV5-6; D is perhaps TRBD1 (6 bases). This specimen was peripheral blood mononuclear cells (PBMCs), taken when the disease was refractory, from a patient treated with antithyroid drugs. The CDR3 region is CASSTSRTEYEQYF. The CDR3 nucleotides are TGTGCCAGCAGCACCAGCCGGACAGAATACGAGCAGTACTTC.